Below are 3 T cell receptor beta chains sequenced from a single sample in a study of read filtering for tumor transcriptome and immune sequencing (TCRdb year 2020). Sequencing used an Illumina HiSeq 4000. Starting from roughly 440 ng RNA, TCR libraries were constructed with the Immunoverse kit using molecular barcoded adaptors that cover the alpha/delta and beta/gamma chains. TCRdb applied fastp at Q25 and MiXCR to the public reads, then kept only in-frame beta chains. Entries that share a CDR3 protein sequence are merged under the most common genes and DNA. Within this sample are fewer than 35,000 distinct CDR3 sequences, with about 18% of them counted one time only. The ten largest account for roughly 16% of the sample. The sample consisted of a population of CD138-negative cells sorted from bone marrow. Taken with the paper, the label for cell subset or site translates to: bone marrow mononuclear cells depleted of CD138+ plasma/myeloma cells by negative magnetic selection. The receptors here all came from a donor at least 40 years old with multiple myeloma.

As to this clonotype: This likely traces to a read error, being one base from a far larger clone. The genes are TRBV6-1 and TRBJ2-7, with TRBD1 identical over 7 bases. This CDR3 has 15 residues. Per the germline V gene, CDR1 is MNHNS and CDR2 is SASEGT. The CDR3 sequence: CDSSHGWGQTYEQYF. The DNA for the CDR3 is TGTGACAGCAGCCACGGCTGGGGACAGACCTACGAGCAGTACTTC.

The rearrangement links TRBV29-1 to TRBJ2-3, with D perhaps TRBD2 (6 bases). This CDR3 is built from 14 residues. From germline, CDR1 is SQVTM and CDR2 ANQGSEA. The CDR3 protein is CNVASSVGTDTQYF. CDR3 coding DNA: TGCAACGTGGCCTCTAGCGTGGGCACAGATACGCAGTATTTT.

This clonotype has ten or more counts. The genes are TRBV5-1 and TRBJ2-1, with 9 nucleotides matching TRBD1. Germline V gene sequence: CDR1 SGHRS, CDR2 YFSETQ. CDR3 length equals 15 residues. The junction had 2 bases not matched to a gene; V was cut back by 2 bases and J by 2 bases. DNA for the CDR3: TGCGCCAGCAGCTTACAGGGGGCCGCCTACAATGAGCAGTTCTTC. It translates to CASSLQGAAYNEQFF.